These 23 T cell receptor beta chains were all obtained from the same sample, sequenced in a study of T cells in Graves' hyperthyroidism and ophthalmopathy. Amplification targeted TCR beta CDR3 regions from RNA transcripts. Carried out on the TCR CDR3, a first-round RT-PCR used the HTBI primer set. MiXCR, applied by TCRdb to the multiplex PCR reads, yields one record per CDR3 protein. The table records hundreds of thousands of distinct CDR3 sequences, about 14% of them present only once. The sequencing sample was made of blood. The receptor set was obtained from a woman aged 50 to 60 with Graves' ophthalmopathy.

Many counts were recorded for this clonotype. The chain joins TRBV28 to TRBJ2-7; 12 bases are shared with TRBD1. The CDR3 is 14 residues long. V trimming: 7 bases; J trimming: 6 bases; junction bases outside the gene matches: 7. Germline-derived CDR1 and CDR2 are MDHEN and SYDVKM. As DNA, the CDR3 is TGTGCCAGCAACTCCGGGACAGGGGGCAGCGAGCAGTACTTC. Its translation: CASNSGTGGSEQYF.

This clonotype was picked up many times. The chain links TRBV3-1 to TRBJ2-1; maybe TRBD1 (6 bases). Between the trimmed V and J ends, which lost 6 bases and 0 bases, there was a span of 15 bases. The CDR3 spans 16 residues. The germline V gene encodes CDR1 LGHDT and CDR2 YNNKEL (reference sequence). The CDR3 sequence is CASSRNTGSSYNEQFF. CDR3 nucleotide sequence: TGTGCCAGCAGTAGAAACACAGGGAGCTCCTACAATGAGCAGTTCTTC.

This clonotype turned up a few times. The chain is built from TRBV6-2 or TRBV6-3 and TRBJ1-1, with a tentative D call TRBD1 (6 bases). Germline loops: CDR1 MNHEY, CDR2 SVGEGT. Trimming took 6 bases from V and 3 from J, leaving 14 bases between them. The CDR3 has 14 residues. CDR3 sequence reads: CASRTGARDTEAFF. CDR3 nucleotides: TGTGCCAGCAGGACGGGGGCGCGGGACACTGAAGCTTTCTTT.

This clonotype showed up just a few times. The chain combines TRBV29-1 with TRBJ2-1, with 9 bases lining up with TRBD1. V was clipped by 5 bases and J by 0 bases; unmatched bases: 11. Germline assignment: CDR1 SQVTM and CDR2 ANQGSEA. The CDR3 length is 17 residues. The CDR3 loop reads CSVRPGQGFSSYNEQFF. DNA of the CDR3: TGCAGCGTTCGACCGGGACAGGGTTTTAGCTCCTACAATGAGCAGTTCTTC.

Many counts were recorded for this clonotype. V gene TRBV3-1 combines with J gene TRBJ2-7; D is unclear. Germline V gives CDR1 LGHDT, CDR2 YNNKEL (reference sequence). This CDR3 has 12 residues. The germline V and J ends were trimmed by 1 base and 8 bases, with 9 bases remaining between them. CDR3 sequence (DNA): TGTGCCAGCAGCCAAGTGGAAGCGCAGCAGTACTTC. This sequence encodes CASSQVEAQQYF.

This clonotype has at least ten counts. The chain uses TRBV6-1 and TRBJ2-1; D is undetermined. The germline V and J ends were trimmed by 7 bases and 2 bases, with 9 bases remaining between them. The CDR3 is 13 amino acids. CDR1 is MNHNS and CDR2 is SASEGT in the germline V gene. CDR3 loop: CASKRRAYNEQFF. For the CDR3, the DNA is TGTGCCAGCAAAAGACGGGCCTACAATGAGCAGTTCTTC.

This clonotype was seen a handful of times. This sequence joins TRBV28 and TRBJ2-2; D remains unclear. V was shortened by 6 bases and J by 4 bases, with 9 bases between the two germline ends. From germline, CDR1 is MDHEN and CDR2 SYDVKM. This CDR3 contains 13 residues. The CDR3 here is CASSKKFTGELFF. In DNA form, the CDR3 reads TGTGCCAGCAGCAAAAAATTCACCGGGGAGCTGTTTTTT.

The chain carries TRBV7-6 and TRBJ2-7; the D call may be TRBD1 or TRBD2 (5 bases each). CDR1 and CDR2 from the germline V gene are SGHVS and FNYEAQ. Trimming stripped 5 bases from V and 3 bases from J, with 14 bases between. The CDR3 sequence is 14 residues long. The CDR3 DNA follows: TGTGCCAGCAGCCCGGGACCAGTTGGCTACGAGCAGTACTTC. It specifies CASSPGPVGYEQYF.

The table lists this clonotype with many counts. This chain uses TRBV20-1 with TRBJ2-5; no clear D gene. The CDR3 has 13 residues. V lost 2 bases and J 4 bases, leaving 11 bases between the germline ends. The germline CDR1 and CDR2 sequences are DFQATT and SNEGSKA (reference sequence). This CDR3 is CSARPDARETQYF. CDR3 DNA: TGCAGTGCTAGACCGGATGCCAGAGAGACCCAGTACTTC.

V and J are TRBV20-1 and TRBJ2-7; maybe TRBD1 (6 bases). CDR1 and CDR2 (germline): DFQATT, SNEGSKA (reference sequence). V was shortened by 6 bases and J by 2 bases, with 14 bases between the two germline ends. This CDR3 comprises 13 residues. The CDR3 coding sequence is TGCAGTGCAAGGACAGTCGTCCCCTACGAGCAGTACTTC. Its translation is CSARTVVPYEQYF.

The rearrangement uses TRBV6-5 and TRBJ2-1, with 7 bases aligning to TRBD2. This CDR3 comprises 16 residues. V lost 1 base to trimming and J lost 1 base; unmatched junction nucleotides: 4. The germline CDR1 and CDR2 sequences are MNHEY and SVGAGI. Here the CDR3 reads CASSYWAGVSYNEQFF. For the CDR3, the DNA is TGTGCCAGCAGTTACTGGGCGGGAGTATCCTACAATGAGCAGTTCTTC.

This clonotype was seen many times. The CDR3 DNA follows: TGTGCCAGCAGTTCGGACTTCCTTCTCCCCTACGAGCAGTACTTC. Amino acid sequence: CASSSDFLLPYEQYF. This chain connects TRBV12-3 or TRBV12-4 to TRBJ2-7; TRBD2 might be the D (5 bases). This CDR3 region has 15 residues. V shed 4 bases and J shed 2 bases, with 15 bases lying between them.

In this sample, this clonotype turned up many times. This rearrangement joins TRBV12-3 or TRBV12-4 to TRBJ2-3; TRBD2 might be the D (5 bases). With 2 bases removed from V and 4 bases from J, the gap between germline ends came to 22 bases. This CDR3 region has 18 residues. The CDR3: CASSLRVLETNPPDTQYF. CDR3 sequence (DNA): TGTGCCAGCAGTTTAAGGGTCTTGGAGACTAATCCTCCAGATACGCAGTATTTT.

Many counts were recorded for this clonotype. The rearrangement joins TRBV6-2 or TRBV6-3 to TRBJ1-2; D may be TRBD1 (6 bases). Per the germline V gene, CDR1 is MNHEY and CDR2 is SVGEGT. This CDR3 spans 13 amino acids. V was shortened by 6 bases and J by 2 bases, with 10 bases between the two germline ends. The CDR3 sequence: CASRPGQNYGYTF. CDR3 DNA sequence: TGTGCCAGCAGACCCGGACAGAACTATGGCTACACCTTC.

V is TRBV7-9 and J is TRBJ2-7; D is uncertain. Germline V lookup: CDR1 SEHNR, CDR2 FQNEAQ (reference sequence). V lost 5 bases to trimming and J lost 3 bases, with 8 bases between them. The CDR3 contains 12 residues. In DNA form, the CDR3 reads TGTGCCAGCAGCATTGACAACTACGAGCAGTACTTC. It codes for CASSIDNYEQYF. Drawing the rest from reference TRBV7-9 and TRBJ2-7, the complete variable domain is DTGVSQNPRHKITKRGQNVTFRCDPISEHNRLYWYRQTLGQGPEFLTYFQNEAQLEKSRLLSDRFSAERPKGSFSTLEIQRTEQGDSAMYLCASSIDNYEQYFGPGTRLTVT.

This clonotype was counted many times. CDR3 residues: CASSSAQGWQYF. In DNA form, the CDR3 reads TGTGCCAGCAGCTCGGCACAGGGATGGCAGTACTTC. The chain has TRBV7-3 and TRBJ2-7; the D gene is possibly TRBD1 (6 bases). V was shortened by 4 bases and J by 9 bases, with 13 bases between the two germline ends. The CDR3 totals 12 residues. Per the germline V gene, CDR1 is SGHTA and CDR2 is FQGTGA.

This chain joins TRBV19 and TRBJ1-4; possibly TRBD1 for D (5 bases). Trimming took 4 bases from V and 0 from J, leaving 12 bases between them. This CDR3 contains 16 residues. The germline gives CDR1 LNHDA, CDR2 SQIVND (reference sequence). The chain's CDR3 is CASSKRGMATNEKLFF. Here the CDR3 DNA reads TGTGCCAGTAGTAAGAGGGGAATGGCAACTAATGAAAAACTGTTTTTT.

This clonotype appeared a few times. The CDR3 loop is CASSIAGDVPYYNEQFF. In DNA form, the CDR3 reads TGTGCCAGCAGTATAGCGGGAGATGTCCCATACTACAATGAGCAGTTCTTC. V is TRBV6-2 or TRBV6-3 and J is TRBJ2-1; 9 bases line up with TRBD2. CDR3 length: 17 amino acids. Germline trimming cut 5 bases from V and 3 bases from J; bases unmatched to any gene: 11. Germline CDR1 is MNHEY and CDR2 is SVGEGT.

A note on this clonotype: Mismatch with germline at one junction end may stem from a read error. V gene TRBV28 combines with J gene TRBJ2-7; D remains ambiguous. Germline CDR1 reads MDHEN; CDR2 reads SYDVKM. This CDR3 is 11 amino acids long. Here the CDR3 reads CASTTAYERYF. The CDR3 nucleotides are TGTGCCAGCACCACCGCCTACGAGCGGTACTTC.

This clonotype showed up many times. The CDR3 is CAINYGASGNEQFF. CDR3 nucleotides: TGTGCCATCAACTATGGGGCTAGCGGGAATGAGCAGTTCTTC. This chain links TRBV12-3 or TRBV12-4 with TRBJ2-1; 8 positions match TRBD2. V lost 10 bases, J lost 7 bases, and 12 bases stayed unmatched. CDR3 length: 14 residues.

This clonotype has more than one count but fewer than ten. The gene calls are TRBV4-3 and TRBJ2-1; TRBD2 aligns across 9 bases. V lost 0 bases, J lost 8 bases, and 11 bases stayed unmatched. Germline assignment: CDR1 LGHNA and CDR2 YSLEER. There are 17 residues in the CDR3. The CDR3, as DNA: TGCGCCAGCAGCCAAGAACCGGGCGGGAGGGCCAGCCATGAGCAGTTCTTC. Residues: CASSQEPGGRASHEQFF.

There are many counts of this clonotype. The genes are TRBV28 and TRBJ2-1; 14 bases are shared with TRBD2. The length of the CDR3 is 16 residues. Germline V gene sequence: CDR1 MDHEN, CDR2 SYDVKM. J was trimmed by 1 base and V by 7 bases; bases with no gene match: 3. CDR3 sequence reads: CASMGLAGESYNEQFF. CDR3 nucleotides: TGTGCCAGCATGGGACTAGCGGGAGAGTCCTACAATGAGCAGTTCTTC.

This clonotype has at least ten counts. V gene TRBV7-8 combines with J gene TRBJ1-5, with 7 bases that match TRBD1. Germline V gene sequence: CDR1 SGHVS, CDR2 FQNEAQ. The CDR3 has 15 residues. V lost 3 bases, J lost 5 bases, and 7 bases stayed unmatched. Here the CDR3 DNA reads TGTGCCAGCAGCTTGACAGGGTTTCGGTATCAGCCCCAGCATTTT. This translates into CASSLTGFRYQPQHF. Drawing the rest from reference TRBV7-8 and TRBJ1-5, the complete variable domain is GAGVSQSPRYKVAKRGQDVALRCDPISGHVSLFWYQQALGQGPEFLTYFQNEAQLDKSGLPSDRFFAERPEGSVSTLKIQRTQQEDSAVYLCASSLTGFRYQPQHFGDGTRLSIL.